This T cell receptor beta chain was sequenced during a study of blood T cell repertoires in COVID-19. Study in general: The United States, Italy and Spain supplied acute and convalescent COVID-19 samples. Nucleic acid was either cDNA or gDNA, and it came from T cells, B-cell-depleted T cells, or PBMCs.

Germline V CDR1 and CDR2: SNHLY, FYNNEI. The V end lost 6 bases, the J end lost 7 bases, and 12 bases lay between the germline ends. CDR3 length: 12 amino acids. The Seattle site enrolled patients during active infection and followed them longitudinally. As processed by the authors: Reference gene primer amplification yielded estimated nucleated cell counts. Produced via immunoSEQ multiplex PCR; TCRdb's table is partial and in-frame only. V, J and clone size are taken as reported in that table, and D and trimming were inferred from the DNA itself. This table has over 55,000 clones, roughly nine tenths appearing once.

The sample consisted of peripheral blood. The receptor comes from a woman at least 80 years old with COVID-19, enrolled during active disease. This chain joins TRBV2 and TRBJ1-2; D might be TRBD1 (6 bases). This CDR3 is CASSDRRSGYTF. As DNA, the CDR3 is TGTGCCAGCAGCGACAGGAGGTCTGGCTACACCTTC.